The 9 T cell receptor beta chains below come from one sample, sequenced in a study of OX40 agonist ivuxolimab in advanced cancers. The repertoire was sequenced with immunoSEQ multiplex PCR; TCRdb's copy has only in-frame clones and lacks some. The sample contains tens of thousands of clones, just over 85% of which appear only once. The sample was CD4+ or CD8+ T cells sorted from blood, taken in a trial of the OX40 agonist ivuxolimab. The receptors originated from an adult with an advanced solid tumor such as melanoma, head and neck, liver or kidney cancer.

The rearrangement links TRBV4-1 to TRBJ2-7; D unresolved. The V end was cut by 2 bases, the J end by 2 bases, with 16 bases between. Germline assignment: CDR1 MGHRA and CDR2 YSYEKL. The CDR3 contains 16 residues. In DNA, the CDR3 is TGCGCCAGCAGCCAACAGGACCGAGACCCCACCTACGAGCAGTACTTC. Amino acid sequence: CASSQQDRDPTYEQYF.

This chain links TRBV9 with TRBJ1-2, with 7 nucleotides matching TRBD1. This CDR3 is 17 amino acids long. J gave up 7 bases and V 0 bases, and 15 bases lay outside the gene matches. Germline-derived CDR1 and CDR2 are SGDLS and YYNGEE. CDR3 nucleotide sequence: TGTGCCAGCAGCGTAGGGGCCGGGGGTGACAGGGAAGGTGGCTACACCTTC. Its translation is CASSVGAGGDREGGYTF. Combining the CDR3 with reference TRBV9 and TRBJ1-2 gives the whole variable domain DSGVTQTPKHLITATGQRVTLRCSPRSGDLSVYWYQQSLDQGLQFLIQYYNGEERAKGNILERFSAQQFPDLHSELNLSSLELGDSALYFCASSVGAGGDREGGYTFGSGTRLTVV.

The rearrangement links TRBV2 to TRBJ1-2; 9 bases align to TRBD1. Per the germline V gene, CDR1 is SNHLY and CDR2 is FYNNEI. Losses at the gene ends were 6 bases for V and 4 bases for J; bases not matched to a gene: 6. This CDR3 comprises 14 residues. CDR3 sequence reads: CASSRDRDAYGYTF. CDR3 in DNA: TGTGCCAGCAGCCGGGACAGGGACGCCTATGGCTACACCTTC.

The V gene is TRBV7-8, the J gene TRBJ1-1; unclear D gene. The length of the CDR3 is 14 residues. The ends were cut back, 2 bases at V and 0 bases at J, with 7 bases in the middle. CDR1 and CDR2 from the germline V gene are SGHVS and FQNEAQ. The CDR3 nucleotides read TGTGCCAGCAGCTTACCACCTATGAACACTGAAGCTTTCTTT. Translation: CASSLPPMNTEAFF.

This chain uses TRBV18 with TRBJ1-2; no firm D call. The CDR3 is made up of 13 amino acids. Germline assignment: CDR1 KGHSH and CDR2 LQKENI. V lost 5 bases, J lost 4 bases, and 11 bases lay in between. CDR3 in DNA: TGTGCCAGCTCAGAATCGACGGCCTATGGCTACACCTTC. Translation gives CASSESTAYGYTF.

This chain uses TRBV11-1 with TRBJ1-3, with 7 bases matching TRBD1. The CDR3 sequence is 14 residues long. Germline assignment: CDR1 SGHAT and CDR2 FQDESV (reference sequence). Germline trimming cut 5 bases from V and 4 bases from J; bases unmatched to any gene: 5. CDR3 sequence: CASSQGQMGNTIYF. The CDR3 DNA sequence: TGTGCCAGCAGCCAGGGACAGATGGGAAACACCATATATTTT.

The CDR3 region has the DNA TGTGCCTGGACAAGGGGGACCTACGAGCAGTACTTC. Its protein is CAWTRGTYEQYF. This chain uses TRBV30 with TRBJ2-7; possible D gene TRBD1, 6 bases. CDR3 length equals 12 residues. Germline lookup yields CDR1 GTSNPN and CDR2 SVGIG (reference sequence). Trimming cost V 4 bases and J 2 bases, with 9 bases left between them.

The chain employs TRBV7-3 and TRBJ2-3, with 11 bases that match TRBD2. From germline, CDR1 is SGHTA and CDR2 FQGTGA. The trim removed 5 bases at V and 4 bases at J, leaving 8 bases unmatched. The CDR3 covers 16 residues. The CDR3 DNA follows: TGTGCCAGCAGCGACGATATAGCGGGAGGGCCAGATACGCAGTATTTT. Translated: CASSDDIAGGPDTQYF. The complete variable domain, with remaining parts taken from reference TRBV7-3 and TRBJ2-3, reads GAGVSQTPSNKVTEKGKYVELRCDPISGHTALYWYRQSLGQGPEFLIYFQGTGAADDSGLPNDRFFAVRPEGSVSTLKIQRTERGDSAVYLCASSDDIAGGPDTQYFGPGTRLTVL.

V and J are TRBV4-1 and TRBJ1-5; D remains ambiguous. The CDR3 loop spans 16 amino acids. Trimming left V 1 base short and J 6 bases short, with 16 bases between. Germline V gene data show CDR1 as MGHRA and CDR2 as YSYEKL. CDR3 sequence: CASSQGGRGLGQPQHF. The CDR3 region has the DNA TGCGCCAGCAGCCAAGGCGGTCGAGGGTTGGGTCAGCCCCAGCATTTT.